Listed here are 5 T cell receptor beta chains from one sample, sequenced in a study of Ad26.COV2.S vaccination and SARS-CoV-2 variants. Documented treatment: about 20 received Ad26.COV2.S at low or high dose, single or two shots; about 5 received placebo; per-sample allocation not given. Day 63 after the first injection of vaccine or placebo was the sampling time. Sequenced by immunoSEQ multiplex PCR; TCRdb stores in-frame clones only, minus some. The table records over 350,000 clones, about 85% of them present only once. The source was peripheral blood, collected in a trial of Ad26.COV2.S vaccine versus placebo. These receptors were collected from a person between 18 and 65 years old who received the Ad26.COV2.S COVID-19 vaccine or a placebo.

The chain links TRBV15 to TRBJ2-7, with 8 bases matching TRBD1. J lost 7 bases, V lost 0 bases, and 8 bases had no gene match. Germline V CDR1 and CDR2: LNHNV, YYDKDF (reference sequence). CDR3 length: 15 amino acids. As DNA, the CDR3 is TGTGCCACCAGCAGAGATCCCAGGGGGCGTGGGGAGCAGTACTTC. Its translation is CATSRDPRGRGEQYF.

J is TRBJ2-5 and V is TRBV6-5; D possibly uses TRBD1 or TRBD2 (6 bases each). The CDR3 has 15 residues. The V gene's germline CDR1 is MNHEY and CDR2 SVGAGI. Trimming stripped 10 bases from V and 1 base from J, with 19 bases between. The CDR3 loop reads CATKKGGYPQETQYF. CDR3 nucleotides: TGTGCCACCAAAAAAGGGGGGTACCCCCAAGAGACCCAGTACTTC.

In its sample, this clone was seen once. The CDR3 protein is CASSQGEVREQFF. CDR3 coding DNA: TGTGCCAGCAGCCAAGGTGAAGTGAGGGAGCAGTTCTTC. The V call is TRBV3-1 (or the pseudogene TRBV3-2), the J call TRBJ2-1; D is uncertain. Trimming cost V 1 base and J 10 bases, with 11 bases left between them. Germline CDR1 LGHDT, CDR2 YNNKEL (reference sequence). CDR3 size: 13 residues.

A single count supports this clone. CDR3: CASSPRPAGHTEAFF. The DNA of the CDR3 is TGTGCCAGTAGTCCACGGCCGGCGGGGCACACTGAAGCTTTCTTT. The chain is built from TRBV19 and TRBJ1-1; D is perhaps TRBD1 (5 bases). CDR3 length equals 15 residues. In germline, CDR1 is LNHDA, CDR2 SQIVND (reference sequence). Trimming cost V 5 bases and J 3 bases, with 16 bases left between them. Full variable domain (rest looked up from reference TRBV19 and TRBJ1-1): DGGITQSPKYLFRKEGQNVTLSCEQNLNHDAMYWYRQDPGQGLRLIYYSQIVNDFQKGDIAEGYSVSREKKESFPLTVTSAQKNPTAFYLCASSPRPAGHTEAFFGQGTRLTVV.

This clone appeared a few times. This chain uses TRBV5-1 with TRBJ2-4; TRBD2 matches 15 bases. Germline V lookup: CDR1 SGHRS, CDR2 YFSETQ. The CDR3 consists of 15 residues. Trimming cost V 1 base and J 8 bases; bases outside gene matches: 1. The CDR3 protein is CASSLRTSGRDIQYF. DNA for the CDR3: TGCGCCAGCAGCTTGAGGACTAGCGGGAGGGACATTCAGTACTTC.